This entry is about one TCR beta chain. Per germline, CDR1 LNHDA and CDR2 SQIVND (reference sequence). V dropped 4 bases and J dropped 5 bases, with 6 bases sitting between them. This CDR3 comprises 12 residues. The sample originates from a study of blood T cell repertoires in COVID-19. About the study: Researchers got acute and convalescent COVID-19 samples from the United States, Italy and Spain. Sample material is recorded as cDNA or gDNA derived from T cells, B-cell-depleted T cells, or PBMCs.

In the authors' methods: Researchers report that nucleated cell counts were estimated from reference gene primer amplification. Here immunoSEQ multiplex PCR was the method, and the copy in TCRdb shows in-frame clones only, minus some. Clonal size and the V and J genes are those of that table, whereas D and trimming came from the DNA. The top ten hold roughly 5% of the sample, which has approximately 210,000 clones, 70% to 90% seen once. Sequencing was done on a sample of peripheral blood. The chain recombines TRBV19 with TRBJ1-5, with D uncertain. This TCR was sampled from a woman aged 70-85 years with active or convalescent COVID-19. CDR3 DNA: TGTGCCAGTAGTACTACAGATCAGCCCCAGCATTTT. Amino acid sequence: CASSTTDQPQHF. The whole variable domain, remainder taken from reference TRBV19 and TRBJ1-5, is DGGITQSPKYLFRKEGQNVTLSCEQNLNHDAMYWYRQDPGQGLRLIYYSQIVNDFQKGDIAEGYSVSREKKESFPLTVTSAQKNPTAFYLCASSTTDQPQHFGDGTRLSIL.